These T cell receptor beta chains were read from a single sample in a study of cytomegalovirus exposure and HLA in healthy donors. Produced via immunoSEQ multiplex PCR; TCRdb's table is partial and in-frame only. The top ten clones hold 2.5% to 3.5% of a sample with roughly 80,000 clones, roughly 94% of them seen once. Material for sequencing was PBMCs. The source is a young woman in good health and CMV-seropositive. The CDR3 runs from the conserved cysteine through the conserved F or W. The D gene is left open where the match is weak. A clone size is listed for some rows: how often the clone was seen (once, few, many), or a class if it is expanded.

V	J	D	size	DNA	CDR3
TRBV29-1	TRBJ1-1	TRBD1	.	TGCAGCGTTAGGACAGGGGATTTTGAAGCTTTCTTT	CSVRTGDFEAFF
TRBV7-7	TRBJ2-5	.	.	TGTGCCAGCAGCTTAGCGGCAGGGGAGCGGGAGACCCAGTACTTC	CASSLAAGERETQYF
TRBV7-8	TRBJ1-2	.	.	TGTGCCAGCAGCTTAGACAGTAACTATGGCTACACCTTC	CASSLDSNYGYTF
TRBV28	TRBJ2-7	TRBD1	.	TGTGCCAGCAGTTTAAGCTCAGGGGGCTCCTACGAGCAGTACTTC	CASSLSSGGSYEQYF
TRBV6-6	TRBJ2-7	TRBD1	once	TGTGCCAGCAGTCGGCTCACCGACAGGGGACTCGAGCAGTACTTC	CASSRLTDRGLEQYF
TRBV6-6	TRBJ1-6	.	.	TGTGCCAGCAGTTATCCGAATTCACCCCTCCACTTT	CASSYPNSPLHF
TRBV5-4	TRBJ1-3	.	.	TGTGCCAGCAGCTTGGCCCAAGCCCCCGGAAACACCATATATTTT	CASSLAQAPGNTIYF
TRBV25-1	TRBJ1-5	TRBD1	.	TGTGCCAGCAGTTTGGGACAGGGGGATTCGAGCAATCAGCCCCAGCATTTT	CASSLGQGDSSNQPQHF
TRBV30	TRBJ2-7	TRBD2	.	TGTGCCTGGAAACCGGGACTAGCGGGACCTTACCTCTCCTACGAGCAGTACTTC	CAWKPGLAGPYLSYEQYF
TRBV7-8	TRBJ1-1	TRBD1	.	TGTGCCAGCAGCTTAGCCTCAGGGGGCGGATGGAACACTGAAGCTTTCTTT	CASSLASGGGWNTEAFF
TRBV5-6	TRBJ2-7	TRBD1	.	TGTGCCAGCAGCAAAACAGGGGGCGGCGAGCAGTACTTC	CASSKTGGGEQYF
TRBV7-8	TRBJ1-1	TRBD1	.	TGTGCCAGCAGCTTATCCCGGGACAGCACTGAAGCTTTCTTT	CASSLSRDSTEAFF
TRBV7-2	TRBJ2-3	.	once	TGTGCCAGCAGCTTTCCAGGGGACACAGATACGCAGTATTTT	CASSFPGDTDTQYF
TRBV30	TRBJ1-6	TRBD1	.	TGTGCCTACCAAAAGACAGGGGGGTTTGATTCACCCCTCCACTTT	CAYQKTGGFDSPLHF
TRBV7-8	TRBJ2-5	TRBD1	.	TGTGCCAGCAGCAGAGGACAGGGGGGTGAGACCCAGTACTTC	CASSRGQGGETQYF
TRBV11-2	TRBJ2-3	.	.	TGTGCCAGCAGCCCCACCTGGGTAGCCTCCACAGATACGCAGTATTTT	CASSPTWVASTDTQYF
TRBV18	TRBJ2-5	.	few	TGTGCCAGCTCACCACCGGAGGTCCAAGAGACCCAGTACTTC	CASSPPEVQETQYF
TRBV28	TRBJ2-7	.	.	TGTGCCAGCACCAGACACTTCGCGGGATACTCCTACGAGCAGTACTTC	CASTRHFAGYSYEQYF
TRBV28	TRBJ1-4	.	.	TGTGCCAGCAGTTCAACAGGGAGCGGTCGGGAAAAACTGTTTTTT	CASSSTGSGREKLFF
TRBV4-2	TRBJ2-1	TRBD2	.	TGTGCCAGCAGCCAAATACTAGCGGGAGGGAACTACAATGAGCAGTTCTTC	CASSQILAGGNYNEQFF
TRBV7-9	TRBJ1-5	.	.	TGTGCCAGCAGCTTAGCACGGGGGTCGGGTAGCAATCAGCCCCAGCATTTT	CASSLARGSGSNQPQHF
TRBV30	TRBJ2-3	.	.	TGTGCCTGGAGTGTTCCGTCTCGAGCGGGTAGCACAGATACGCAGTATTTT	CAWSVPSRAGSTDTQYF
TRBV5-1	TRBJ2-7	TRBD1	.	TGCGCCAGCAGCTTGGGACAGGGCTCCTACGAGCAGTACTTC	CASSLGQGSYEQYF
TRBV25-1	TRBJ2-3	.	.	TGTGCCAGCAGTCCCCAGGCCGGGATTGAGGGCCCAGATACGCAGTATTTT	CASSPQAGIEGPDTQYF
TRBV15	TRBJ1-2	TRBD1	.	TGTGCCACCAAAACAGGGGATGTTGGCTATGGCTACACCTTC	CATKTGDVGYGYTF
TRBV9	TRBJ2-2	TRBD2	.	TGTGCCAGCAGCGTTATGGCGGGGGCGAACACCGGGGAGCTGTTTTTT	CASSVMAGANTGELFF
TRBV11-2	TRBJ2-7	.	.	TGTGCCAGCAGCTCCGGGAGCTTAGTCTACGAGCAGTACTTC	CASSSGSLVYEQYF
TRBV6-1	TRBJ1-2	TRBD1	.	TGTGCCAGCCTGACTTGGGGACAGGGGCTTGATGGCTACACCTTC	CASLTWGQGLDGYTF
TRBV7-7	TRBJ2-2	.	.	TGTGCCAGCAGCCCCCTGGGCCGGGAACCAGGGGAGCTGTTTTTT	CASSPLGREPGELFF
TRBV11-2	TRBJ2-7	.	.	TGTGCCAGCAGCTCGCCCCGTGGAGGGCAGTACTTC	CASSSPRGGQYF
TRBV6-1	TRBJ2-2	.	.	TGTGCCAGCAGTGAGGAGCGGACCGGGGAGCTGTTTTTT	CASSEERTGELFF
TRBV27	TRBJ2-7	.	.	TGTGCCAGCAGTTTATCAGGGGCGGTTGGACCCCTCTTCGAGCAGTACTTC	CASSLSGAVGPLFEQYF
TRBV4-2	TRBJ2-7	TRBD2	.	TGTGCCAGCAGCCAAGATTTTACTAGCGGGGAACTCTCCTACGAGCAGTACTTC	CASSQDFTSGELSYEQYF
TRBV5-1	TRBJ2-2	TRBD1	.	TGCGCCAGCAGCCTCCCCCCCACAGGGGGCACCGGGGAGCTGTTTTTT	CASSLPPTGGTGELFF
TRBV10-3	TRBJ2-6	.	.	TGTGCCACCAGGGCTCTCTCTGGGGCCAACGTCCTGACTTTC	CATRALSGANVLTF
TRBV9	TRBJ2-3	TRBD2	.	TGTGCCAGCAGCGTAGGTGGGTGGGGCGGGGGATTGACAGATACGCAGTATTTT	CASSVGGWGGGLTDTQYF
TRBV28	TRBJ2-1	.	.	TGTGCCAGCAGTTTGAACAGGGCGGCCTACAATGAGCAGTTCTTC	CASSLNRAAYNEQFF
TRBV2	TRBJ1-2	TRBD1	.	TGTGCCAGCAGTGAAGACCCCCCTACAGGGGGCGGAGGAGGCTACACCTTC	CASSEDPPTGGGGGYTF
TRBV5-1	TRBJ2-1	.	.	TGCGCCAGCAGCTTCCTCCCGGGGACCTACAATGAGCAGTTCTTC	CASSFLPGTYNEQFF
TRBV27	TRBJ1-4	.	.	TGTGCCAGCAGCCGGTGGTCAACTAATGAAAAACTGTTTTTT	CASSRWSTNEKLFF
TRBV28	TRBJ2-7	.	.	TGTGCCAGCAGTTCGGGACACCTCTCCTACGAGCAGTACTTC	CASSSGHLSYEQYF